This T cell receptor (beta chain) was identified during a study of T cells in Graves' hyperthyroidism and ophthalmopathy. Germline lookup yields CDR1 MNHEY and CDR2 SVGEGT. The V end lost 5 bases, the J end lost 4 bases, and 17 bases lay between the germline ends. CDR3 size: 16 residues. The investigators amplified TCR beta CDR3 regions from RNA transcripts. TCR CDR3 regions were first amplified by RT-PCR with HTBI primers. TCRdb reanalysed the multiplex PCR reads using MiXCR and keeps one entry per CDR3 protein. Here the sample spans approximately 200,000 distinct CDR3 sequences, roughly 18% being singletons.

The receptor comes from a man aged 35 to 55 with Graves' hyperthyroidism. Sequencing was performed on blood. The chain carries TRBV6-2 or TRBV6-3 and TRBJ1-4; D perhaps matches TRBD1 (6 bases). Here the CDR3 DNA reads TGTGCCAGCAGTCCGGACGGACAGCCTCATAATGAAAAACTGTTTTTT. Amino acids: CASSPDGQPHNEKLFF.